This is a list of T cell receptor beta chains from one sample in a study of molecular identifiers for immune sequencing clone quantification. From the PCR reads, TCRdb called clonotypes with MiXCR, one entry per CDR3 protein. The data contain 600,000 to 650,000 distinct CDR3 sequences, about 20% of them singletons. The material sequenced was naive CD8+ T cells from blood, with Jurkat cell RNA spiked in. All receptors come from a human donor in good health. Some libraries in this study had Jurkat cell RNA spiked in. CDR3s include the opening cysteine and the closing phenylalanine or tryptophan. A D gene is named only where the DNA matches it firmly. Size is stated for part of the rows, as once, few or many counts, or as a class when the clone is expanded.

cdr3_nt: TGTGCCAGCAGCTTAGGGCAGGGGATTTTGGGCGCTGAAGCTTTCTTT
cdr3_aa: CASSLGQGILGAEAFF
clone_size: many
j_call: TRBJ1-1
v_call: TRBV7-9
cdr3_length: 16
d_call: NA

cdr3_nt: TGTGCCAGCAGCGTACACGGTACAAGCTACAATGAGCAGTTCTTC
cdr3_aa: CASSVHGTSYNEQFF
clone_size: NA
j_call: TRBJ2-1
v_call: TRBV9
cdr3_length: 15
d_call: NA

cdr3_nt: TGCAGTGCTAGAGAGATAGCGGGTGACTTTTACGAGCAGTACTTC
cdr3_aa: CSAREIAGDFYEQYF
clone_size: few
j_call: TRBJ2-7
v_call: TRBV20-1
cdr3_length: 15
d_call: TRBD2

cdr3_nt: TGCGCCAGCAGCCAAGGGACTAGCAAATTATACACAGATACGCAGTATTTT
cdr3_aa: CASSQGTSKLYTDTQYF
clone_size: many
j_call: TRBJ2-3
v_call: TRBV4-3
cdr3_length: 17
d_call: TRBD2

cdr3_nt: TGTGCCAGCAAGGAGTCGGGGTCCTTCTACGAGCAGTACTTC
cdr3_aa: CASKESGSFYEQYF
clone_size: many
j_call: TRBJ2-7
v_call: TRBV2
cdr3_length: 14
d_call: NA

cdr3_nt: TGTGCCACCAGTGAACCGGGCCTACAAGAGACCCAGTACTTC
cdr3_aa: CATSEPGLQETQYF
clone_size: many
j_call: TRBJ2-5
v_call: TRBV24-1
cdr3_length: 14
d_call: NA

cdr3_nt: TGTGCCAGCAGAGAGCGGATGGGACAGGCAAACACTGAAGCTTTCTTT
cdr3_aa: CASRERMGQANTEAFF
clone_size: few
j_call: TRBJ1-1
v_call: TRBV12-3/TRBV12-4
cdr3_length: 16
d_call: TRBD1

cdr3_nt: TGTGCCAGCAGCTCGATCGGGGATAGCACAGATACGCAGTATTTT
cdr3_aa: CASSSIGDSTDTQYF
clone_size: many
j_call: TRBJ2-3
v_call: TRBV5-4
cdr3_length: 15
d_call: NA

cdr3_nt: TGTGCCAGCAGCCCCCCCTTGGGGCAGTCCAACGAGCAGTACTTC
cdr3_aa: CASSPPLGQSNEQYF
clone_size: NA
j_call: TRBJ2-7
v_call: TRBV7-9
cdr3_length: 15
d_call: NA

cdr3_nt: TGTGCCAGCAGGGGGACTAGCGGGAGAACCAATACGCAGTATTTT
cdr3_aa: CASRGTSGRTNTQYF
clone_size: many
j_call: TRBJ2-3
v_call: TRBV2
cdr3_length: 15
d_call: TRBD2

cdr3_nt: TGTGCCAGCAGCTTTCGACAGGGTCCCGGCGAGCAGTACTTC
cdr3_aa: CASSFRQGPGEQYF
clone_size: many
j_call: TRBJ2-7
v_call: TRBV7-9
cdr3_length: 14
d_call: TRBD1

cdr3_nt: TGCAGCGTTGCAGGACCAGGACTAGCGGGATTCGGCGAGCAGTACTTC
cdr3_aa: CSVAGPGLAGFGEQYF
clone_size: many
j_call: TRBJ2-7
v_call: TRBV29-1
cdr3_length: 16
d_call: TRBD2

cdr3_nt: TGTGCCAGCAGCGTAGAATCGTTTCCCACCGGGGAGCTGTTTTTT
cdr3_aa: CASSVESFPTGELFF
clone_size: NA
j_call: TRBJ2-2
v_call: TRBV9
cdr3_length: 15
d_call: NA

cdr3_nt: TGTGCCAGCAGCATAACAGGGAGCTCCTACAATGAGCAGTTCTTC
cdr3_aa: CASSITGSSYNEQFF
clone_size: few
j_call: TRBJ2-1
v_call: TRBV5-8
cdr3_length: 15
d_call: NA

cdr3_nt: TGTGCCAGCAGCGCCGACTCCACAGATACGCAGTATTTT
cdr3_aa: CASSADSTDTQYF
clone_size: many
j_call: TRBJ2-3
v_call: TRBV7-9
cdr3_length: 13
d_call: NA

cdr3_nt: TGCAGTGCTAGAGGTCCGCGGGTGGGCAGGAACACTGAAGCTTTCTTT
cdr3_aa: CSARGPRVGRNTEAFF
clone_size: few
j_call: TRBJ1-1
v_call: TRBV20-1
cdr3_length: 16
d_call: NA

cdr3_nt: TGCAGCGTTGAAGACGCGCCCCAGAGGTTCTTC
cdr3_aa: CSVEDAPQRFF
clone_size: many
j_call: TRBJ2-1
v_call: TRBV29-1
cdr3_length: 11
d_call: NA

cdr3_nt: TGTGCCAGCAGCTTAGGTAGCGGTAAAAACATTCAGTACTTC
cdr3_aa: CASSLGSGKNIQYF
clone_size: few
j_call: TRBJ2-4
v_call: TRBV13
cdr3_length: 14
d_call: NA

cdr3_nt: TGCGCCAGCAGCCCCCAGCCAGGGATGAACACTGAAGCTTTCTTT
cdr3_aa: CASSPQPGMNTEAFF
clone_size: many
j_call: TRBJ1-1
v_call: TRBV5-1
cdr3_length: 15
d_call: NA

cdr3_nt: TGTGCCAGCAGCCGGGGCCGGACAGATCTGACCGGGGAGCTGTTTTTT
cdr3_aa: CASSRGRTDLTGELFF
clone_size: few
j_call: TRBJ2-2
v_call: TRBV5-6
cdr3_length: 16
d_call: NA

cdr3_nt: TGTGCCAGCAAAGGAGGGTCTGGCTACGAGCAGTACTTC
cdr3_aa: CASKGGSGYEQYF
clone_size: many
j_call: TRBJ2-7
v_call: TRBV2
cdr3_length: 13
d_call: NA

cdr3_nt: TGTGCCAGCAGGCCCGAAACCCCACGCCACTACGAGCAGTACTTC
cdr3_aa: CASRPETPRHYEQYF
clone_size: NA
j_call: TRBJ2-7
v_call: TRBV28
cdr3_length: 15
d_call: NA

cdr3_nt: TGTGCCAGCAGCCTCTCTAGCGGGAGCGGCTACGAGCAGTACTTC
cdr3_aa: CASSLSSGSGYEQYF
clone_size: many
j_call: TRBJ2-7
v_call: TRBV5-4
cdr3_length: 15
d_call: TRBD2

cdr3_nt: TGTGCCAGCAGCTTATTGGGGGGGCAGCTTGCCTACAATGAGCAGTTCTTC
cdr3_aa: CASSLLGGQLAYNEQFF
clone_size: many
j_call: TRBJ2-1
v_call: TRBV11-2
cdr3_length: 17
d_call: NA

cdr3_nt: TGTGCCAGCAATGGGGTAGCTAGCTACAATGAGCAGTTCTTC
cdr3_aa: CASNGVASYNEQFF
clone_size: many
j_call: TRBJ2-1
v_call: TRBV2
cdr3_length: 14
d_call: NA

cdr3_nt: TGTGCCAGCAGCCAAGATAGTGGTGGCAGGCTAGCATCTGAAGCTTTCTTT
cdr3_aa: CASSQDSGGRLASEAFF
clone_size: NA
j_call: TRBJ1-1
v_call: TRBV4-2
cdr3_length: 17
d_call: NA

cdr3_nt: TGTGCCAGCAGTTTATCTGGGGGGGTCATGCATTTT
cdr3_aa: CASSLSGGVMHF
clone_size: NA
j_call: TRBJ1-5
v_call: TRBV27
cdr3_length: 12
d_call: NA

cdr3_nt: TGTGCCAGCAGTGAGTTTAAGGGGAGTCAGCCCCAGCATTTT
cdr3_aa: CASSEFKGSQPQHF
clone_size: many
j_call: TRBJ1-5
v_call: TRBV2
cdr3_length: 14
d_call: NA

cdr3_nt: TGCGCCAGCGCCAAGTCCGGGACTAGCGGTAAATACGAGCAGTACTTC
cdr3_aa: CASAKSGTSGKYEQYF
clone_size: many
j_call: TRBJ2-7
v_call: TRBV5-1
cdr3_length: 16
d_call: TRBD2

cdr3_nt: TGTGCCAGTAGTGACGGGTCCCCCTACGAGCAGTACTTC
cdr3_aa: CASSDGSPYEQYF
clone_size: NA
j_call: TRBJ2-7
v_call: TRBV19
cdr3_length: 13
d_call: NA

cdr3_nt: TGTGCCAGCAGCCAAGACACTGGGCCCCTCCACTTT
cdr3_aa: CASSQDTGPLHF
clone_size: few
j_call: TRBJ1-6
v_call: TRBV14
cdr3_length: 12
d_call: NA

cdr3_nt: TGTGCCAGCAGCTTAGGGCCTGGGGAAGGCACTGAAGCTTTCTTT
cdr3_aa: CASSLGPGEGTEAFF
clone_size: many
j_call: TRBJ1-1
v_call: TRBV7-9
cdr3_length: 15
d_call: NA

cdr3_nt: TGTGCCAGCAGCTTAATAGCGGGGGGGACCGGGGAGCTGTTTTTT
cdr3_aa: CASSLIAGGTGELFF
clone_size: many
j_call: TRBJ2-2
v_call: TRBV7-2
cdr3_length: 15
d_call: TRBD2

cdr3_nt: TGTGCCACCAGTGATTCGACAGGGCGGGGTGAAGCTTTCTTT
cdr3_aa: CATSDSTGRGEAFF
clone_size: NA
j_call: TRBJ1-1
v_call: TRBV24-1
cdr3_length: 14
d_call: TRBD1

cdr3_nt: TGTGCCAGCAGCCGGACAGGGGTCCCACGGCCCTACGAGCAGTACTTC
cdr3_aa: CASSRTGVPRPYEQYF
clone_size: many
j_call: TRBJ2-7
v_call: TRBV27
cdr3_length: 16
d_call: TRBD1

cdr3_nt: TGTGCCAGCAGCAGCGGGACAGGGGTGGAGACCCAGTACTTC
cdr3_aa: CASSSGTGVETQYF
clone_size: many
j_call: TRBJ2-5
v_call: TRBV9
cdr3_length: 14
d_call: TRBD1

cdr3_nt: TGTGCCAGCAGCTTGTTGCCTACAGGGTTGGGCACTGAAGCTTTCTTT
cdr3_aa: CASSLLPTGLGTEAFF
clone_size: many
j_call: TRBJ1-1
v_call: TRBV13
cdr3_length: 16
d_call: NA

cdr3_nt: TGTGCCAGCAGTTACCAGGGCACAGATACGCAGTATTTT
cdr3_aa: CASSYQGTDTQYF
clone_size: many
j_call: TRBJ2-3
v_call: TRBV27
cdr3_length: 13
d_call: NA

cdr3_nt: TGTGCCATCAGTGAAGAGGTGAACTATGGCTACACCTTC
cdr3_aa: CAISEEVNYGYTF
clone_size: NA
j_call: TRBJ1-2
v_call: TRBV10-3
cdr3_length: 13
d_call: NA

cdr3_nt: TGTGCCGGCAGTTTAGCGACTGTTACCGGGGAGCTGTTTTTT
cdr3_aa: CAGSLATVTGELFF
clone_size: NA
j_call: TRBJ2-2
v_call: TRBV12-3/TRBV12-4
cdr3_length: 14
d_call: NA

cdr3_nt: TGTGCCAGTAGTATATCGCTAGCGGGGGGCACCGGGGAGCTGTTTTTT
cdr3_aa: CASSISLAGGTGELFF
clone_size: NA
j_call: TRBJ2-2
v_call: TRBV19
cdr3_length: 16
d_call: TRBD2

cdr3_nt: TGTGCCACCAGCAGAGACAAATGGGGACAGGGCGAGGAGACCCAGTACTTC
cdr3_aa: CATSRDKWGQGEETQYF
clone_size: few
j_call: TRBJ2-5
v_call: TRBV15
cdr3_length: 17
d_call: TRBD1